This is a list of T cell receptor beta chains from one sample in a study of blood T cells in healthy people across ages. TCRdb used MiXCR to reprocess the 5' RACE reads, holding one entry per CDR3 protein. The repertoire has 650,000 to 1,000,000 distinct CDR3 sequences, 30% to 45% of them found once; the top ten carry over 10%. The sequenced material came from blood. Receptor source: a man younger than 30 in good health. Each CDR3 is given with its conserved first and last residue.

V gene	J gene	CDR3 protein
TRBV12-3/TRBV12-4	.	CASSLGSKGYEQYF
TRBV7-9	TRBJ2-1	CASSFGTNNEQFF
TRBV2	TRBJ2-7	CASSEVAANSYEQYF
TRBV30	TRBJ1-6	CAWSGYPLMSPLHF
TRBV20-1	TRBJ1-4	CSGRDRRNEKLFF
TRBV20-1	TRBJ2-7	CSARGRLTYNEQYF
TRBV4-1	TRBJ2-7	CASSQAIDRAYEQYF
TRBV12-3/TRBV12-4	TRBJ1-1	CASSSGTGYTKAFF
TRBV4-3	TRBJ2-1	CASSQVSGTEQFF
TRBV12-3/TRBV12-4	TRBJ1-1	CASSLNLLNTEAFF
TRBV7-2	TRBJ2-3	CASSLPGGGGDTQYF
TRBV29-1	TRBJ2-1	CSVEGLSQGSSYNEQFF
TRBV12-5	TRBJ2-5	CASGLVQLGLAQETQYF
TRBV12-3/TRBV12-4	TRBJ2-7	CASSLSGTEQYF
TRBV29-1	TRBJ2-7	CSVETPGHGQYF
TRBV11-1	TRBJ2-1	CATQDGPGEQFF